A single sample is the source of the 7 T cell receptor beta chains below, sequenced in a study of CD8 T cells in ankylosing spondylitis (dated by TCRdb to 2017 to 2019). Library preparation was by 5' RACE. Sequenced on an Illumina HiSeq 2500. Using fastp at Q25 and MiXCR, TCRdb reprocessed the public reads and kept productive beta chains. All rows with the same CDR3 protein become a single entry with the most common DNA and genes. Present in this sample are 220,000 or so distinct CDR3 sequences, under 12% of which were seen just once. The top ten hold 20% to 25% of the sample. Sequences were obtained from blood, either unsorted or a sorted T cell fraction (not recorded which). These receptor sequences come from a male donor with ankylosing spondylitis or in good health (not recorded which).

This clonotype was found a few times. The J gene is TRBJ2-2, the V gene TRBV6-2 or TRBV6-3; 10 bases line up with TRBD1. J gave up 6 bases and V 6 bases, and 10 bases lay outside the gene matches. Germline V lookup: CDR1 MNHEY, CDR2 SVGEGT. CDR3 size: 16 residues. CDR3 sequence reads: CASSPWDRGRSGELFF. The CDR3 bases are TGTGCCAGCAGCCCGTGGGACAGGGGAAGGTCCGGGGAGCTGTTTTTT.

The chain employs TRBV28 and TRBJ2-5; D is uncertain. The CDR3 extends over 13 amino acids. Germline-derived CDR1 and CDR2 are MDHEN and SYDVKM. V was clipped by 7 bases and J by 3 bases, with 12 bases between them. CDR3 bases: TGTGCCAGCACTGGACCTTACGAAGAGACCCAGTACTTC. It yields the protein CASTGPYEETQYF.

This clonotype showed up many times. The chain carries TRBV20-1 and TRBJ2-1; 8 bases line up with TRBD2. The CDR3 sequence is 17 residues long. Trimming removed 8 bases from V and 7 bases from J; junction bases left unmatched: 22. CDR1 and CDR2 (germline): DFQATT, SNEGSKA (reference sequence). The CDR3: CSSNRGGSDLRVNEQFF. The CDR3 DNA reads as TGCAGTTCCAATCGCGGGGGGTCGGATCTCCGGGTGAATGAGCAGTTCTTC.

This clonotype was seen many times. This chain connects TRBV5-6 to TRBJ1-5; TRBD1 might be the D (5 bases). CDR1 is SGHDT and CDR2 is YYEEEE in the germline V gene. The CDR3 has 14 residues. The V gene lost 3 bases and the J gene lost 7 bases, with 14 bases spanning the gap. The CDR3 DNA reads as TGTGCCAGCAGCTCGCGCAGGGTCCGGCAGCCCCAGCATTTT. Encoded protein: CASSSRRVRQPQHF.

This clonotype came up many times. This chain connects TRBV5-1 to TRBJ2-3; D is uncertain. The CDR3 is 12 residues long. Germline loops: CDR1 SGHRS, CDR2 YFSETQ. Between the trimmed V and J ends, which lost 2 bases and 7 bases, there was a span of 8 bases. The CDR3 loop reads CASSFGSNTQYF. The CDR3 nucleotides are TGCGCCAGCAGCTTTGGGTCAAATACGCAGTATTTT.

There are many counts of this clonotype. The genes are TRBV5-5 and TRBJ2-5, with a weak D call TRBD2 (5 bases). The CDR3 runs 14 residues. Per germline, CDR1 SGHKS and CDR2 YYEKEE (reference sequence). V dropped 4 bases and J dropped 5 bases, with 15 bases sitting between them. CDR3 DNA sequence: TGTGCCAGCAGCCCTTGGGCTAGCAAGGAGACCCAGTACTTC. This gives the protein CASSPWASKETQYF.

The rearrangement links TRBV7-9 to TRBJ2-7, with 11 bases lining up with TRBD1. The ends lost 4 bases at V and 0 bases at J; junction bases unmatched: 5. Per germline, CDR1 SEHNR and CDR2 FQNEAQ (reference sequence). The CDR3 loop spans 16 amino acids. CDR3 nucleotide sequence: TGTGCCAGCAGCTCTGGGACAGGGGGGAGCTCCTACGAGCAGTACTTC. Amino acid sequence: CASSSGTGGSSYEQYF.